The T cell receptor beta chain under discussion was sequenced for a study of CD8 T cells in ankylosing spondylitis. Points from the study as a whole: It was reported that disease-linked clones were significantly enriched in matched ankylosing spondylitis synovial fluid.

Trimming cost V 5 bases and J 4 bases, with 9 bases left between them. The CDR3 has 14 amino acids. CDR1 MNHEY and CDR2 SMNVEV come from the germline V gene (reference sequence). Using quantitative 5'-RACE with molecular barcodes, the authors made TCR beta libraries. MiXCR, run by TCRdb on the 5' RACE reads, gives a single entry per CDR3 protein. The sample includes some 120,000 distinct CDR3 sequences, around 7% of them seen just once. This clonotype has ten or more counts. As yet, its antigen is unknown. The chain is built from TRBV27 and TRBJ1-6; perhaps TRBD1 as D (6 bases). Input material: blood, either unsorted or a sorted T cell fraction (not recorded which). The sequence was obtained from a male donor with ankylosing spondylitis or in good health (not recorded which). The CDR3 loop reads CASSPTGYNSPLHF. CDR3 nucleotide sequence: TGTGCCAGCAGTCCTACAGGGTATAATTCACCCCTCCACTTT.